These 24 T cell receptor beta chains were all obtained from the same sample, sequenced in a study of vaccination and CD4 T cells after COVID-19. Once obtained from cultured CD4+ T cells, the DNA was sequenced using the Oncomine TCR Beta short-read assay. TCRdb reanalysed the PCR reads using MiXCR and keeps one entry per CDR3 protein. Here the sample spans 11,000 or so distinct CDR3 sequences, under 75% being singletons. Indicated treatment: 10-day PBMC culture with coronavirus spike peptide pools or control peptides (ViraFEST assay). These receptors lack a known antigen. What was sequenced was CD4+ T cells from blood, cultured in vitro. These receptors were collected from a human donor who had recovered from COVID-19.

Only a few counts were recorded for this clonotype. The chain employs TRBV7-2 and TRBJ1-2; 8 nucleotides agree with TRBD1. Germline V CDR1 and CDR2: SGHTA, FQGNSA. The J segment lost 5 bases and the V segment lost 3 bases, leaving 2 bases of the junction unmatched. The CDR3 contains 13 residues. In DNA form, the CDR3 reads TGTGCCAGCAGCTTGGACAGGGTTTATGGCTACACCTTC. This sequence encodes CASSLDRVYGYTF.

The CDR3 DNA follows: TGTGCCAGCAGGCCCGGGACTAGCGCAGATACGCAGTATTTT. Amino acids: CASRPGTSADTQYF. This rearrangement joins TRBV7-2 to TRBJ2-3; the match to TRBD2 covers 10 bases. CDR3 size: 14 residues. The germline V gene has CDR1 SGHTA and CDR2 FQGNSA. J was trimmed by 4 bases and V by 6 bases; bases with no gene match: 4.

The gene calls are TRBV6-1 and TRBJ2-3, with no clear D. Germline assignment: CDR1 MNHNS and CDR2 SASEGT. The CDR3 covers 13 residues. Deletions cut 8 bases from V and 4 bases from J, with 13 bases between. The CDR3 protein is CASRPSGADTQYF. The DNA of the CDR3 is TGTGCCAGCCGCCCCTCTGGGGCAGATACGCAGTATTTT.

The sample holds one count of this clonotype. The chain employs TRBV4-3 and TRBJ1-5; D possibly corresponds to TRBD1 (5 bases). Per the germline V gene, CDR1 is LGHNA and CDR2 is YSLEER. Trimming left V 0 bases short and J 2 bases short, with 11 bases between. The CDR3 has 16 residues. The CDR3 region is CASSQDLSRGNQPQHF. CDR3 nucleotide sequence: TGCGCCAGCAGCCAAGATCTTAGCAGGGGCAATCAGCCCCAGCATTTT.

The table lists this clonotype with a few counts. The chain has TRBV6-5 and TRBJ1-1, with D possibly matching TRBD1 (6 bases). The CDR3 runs to 14 residues. V lost 2 bases, J lost 9 bases, and 16 bases lay in between. Germline CDR1 reads MNHEY; CDR2 reads SVGAGI. The CDR3 region has the DNA TGTGCCAGCAGTTACCGCCGGACAGATGTAAAAGCTTTCTTT. Translation: CASSYRRTDVKAFF.

Relative to its sample, this clonotype is medium-sized. The chain joins TRBV20-1 to TRBJ1-1; TRBD1 aligns across 10 bases. Germline V gene data show CDR1 as DFQATT and CDR2 as SNEGSKA (reference sequence). V lost 0 bases to trimming and J lost 3 bases; unmatched junction nucleotides: 1. The length of the CDR3 is 14 residues. Here the CDR3 DNA reads TGCAGTGCTAGAGATGACAGGGGGCACACTGAAGCTTTCTTT. This gives the protein CSARDDRGHTEAFF.

This clonotype was found once. The V gene is TRBV11-3, the J gene TRBJ2-1; D gene unclear. Trimming took 0 bases from V and 2 from J, leaving 5 bases between them. Germline V gives CDR1 SGHNT, CDR2 YENEEA. CDR3 length: 14 amino acids. The CDR3: CASSLEGTYNEQFF. The CDR3 region has the DNA TGTGCCAGCAGCTTAGAAGGGACCTACAATGAGCAGTTCTTC.

This clonotype has a handful of counts. V usage is TRBV19 and J usage is TRBJ1-5; a possible D gene is TRBD1 (6 bases). Between the trimmed V and J ends, which lost 5 bases and 6 bases, there was a span of 17 bases. The germline CDR1 and CDR2 sequences are LNHDA and SQIVND (reference sequence). The CDR3 extends over 15 amino acids. The CDR3 DNA reads as TGTGCCAGTAGTGAACAGGGATATGAGAGTCAGCCCCAGCATTTT. It translates to CASSEQGYESQPQHF.

The chain uses TRBV19 and TRBJ1-2; TRBD1 might be the D (6 bases). Looked up from germline, CDR1 is LNHDA and CDR2 is SQIVND (reference sequence). V lost 3 bases and J lost 8, with 22 bases in between. The CDR3 consists of 16 residues. The CDR3 is CASSMNRAGTMGGYTF. CDR3 coding DNA: TGTGCCAGTAGTATGAACAGGGCAGGGACGATGGGAGGCTACACCTTC. The variable domain in full, with the rest retrieved from reference TRBV19 and TRBJ1-2, is DGGITQSPKYLFRKEGQNVTLSCEQNLNHDAMYWYRQDPGQGLRLIYYSQIVNDFQKGDIAEGYSVSREKKESFPLTVTSAQKNPTAFYLCASSMNRAGTMGGYTFGSGTRLTVV.

The chain couples TRBV20-1 to TRBJ2-3; 9 nucleotides align to TRBD2. The CDR3 extends over 17 amino acids. The V segment lost 8 bases and the J segment 6 bases; nucleotides outside the gene matches: 21. Germline CDR1 reads DFQATT; CDR2 reads SNEGSKA (reference sequence). The CDR3 region is CSTAPTKLSGGSDTQYF. The CDR3 DNA sequence: TGCAGTACTGCCCCGACGAAACTTAGCGGGGGAAGTGATACGCAGTATTTT.

Sample share makes this clonotype large. The chain is built from TRBV14 and TRBJ2-7; D uncertain. This CDR3 spans 13 amino acids. Trimming removed 0 bases at V and 4 bases at J, with 7 bases between. Germline V gene lookup returns CDR1 SGHDN and CDR2 FVKESK. CDR3 nucleotide sequence: TGTGCCAGCAGCCAAGATTCGTCTTACGAGCAGTACTTC. Residues: CASSQDSSYEQYF.

The J gene is TRBJ1-6, the V gene TRBV6-1, with D unclear. The germline V gene encodes CDR1 MNHNS and CDR2 SASEGT. Trimming removed 8 bases at V and 0 bases at J, with 8 bases between. CDR3 length: 14 residues. As DNA, the CDR3 is TGTGCCAGCGGGCAGAGCTCCTATAATTCACCCCTCCACTTT. This encodes CASGQSSYNSPLHF.

The J gene is TRBJ1-2, the V gene TRBV27; 9 positions agree with TRBD1. This CDR3 comprises 14 residues. Germline V lookup: CDR1 MNHEY, CDR2 SMNVEV (reference sequence). The ends lost 3 bases at V and 4 bases at J; junction bases unmatched: 3. CDR3 region: CASSLDRGVYGYTF. In DNA, the CDR3 is TGTGCCAGCAGTTTGGACAGGGGAGTCTATGGCTACACCTTC.

V gene TRBV20-1 combines with J gene TRBJ2-1; a possible D gene is TRBD2 (6 bases). Germline CDR1 reads DFQATT; CDR2 reads SNEGSKA (reference sequence). The V end lost 4 bases, the J end lost 5 bases, and 15 bases lay between the germline ends. The CDR3 covers 14 residues. The CDR3 bases are TGCAGTGCTACGGTCCCTAGCGCAAACAATGAGCAGTTCTTC. Amino acid sequence: CSATVPSANNEQFF.

This clonotype was observed a handful of times. V usage is TRBV6-1 and J usage is TRBJ2-1; tentatively, D is TRBD2 (5 bases). The ends were cut back, 6 bases at V and 0 bases at J, with 12 bases in the middle. The V gene's germline CDR1 is MNHNS and CDR2 SASEGT. The CDR3 extends over 15 amino acids. The CDR3 loop is CASRRTQNSYNEQFF. As DNA, the CDR3 is TGTGCCAGCAGGCGGACTCAGAACTCCTACAATGAGCAGTTCTTC.

This clonotype has just a few counts. This rearrangement joins TRBV15 to TRBJ2-2; 10 nucleotides agree with TRBD2. V was pared by 3 bases and J by 5 bases, with 6 bases of the junction left unmatched. Germline CDR1 is LNHNV and CDR2 is YYDKDF (reference sequence). This CDR3 contains 16 residues. In nucleotides, the CDR3 is TGTGCCACCAGCAGTCTAGCGGGAGCTCGGACCGGGGAGCTGTTTTTT. Translation gives CATSSLAGARTGELFF.

Regarding this clonotype: The germline gene is not matched at one end of the junction; a read error may be the cause. V is TRBV6-1 and J is TRBJ1-5; tentative D call: TRBD1 (5 bases). Germline CDR1 and CDR2: MNHNS and SASEGT. CDR3 size: 13 residues. CDR3 nucleotide sequence: TGTGCCAGCACGCGGGGGATTCATCAGCCCCGGCATTTT. This sequence encodes CASTRGIHQPRHF.

Concerning this clonotype itself: Germline is not matched at one junction end, which may reflect a read error. J is TRBJ1-2 and V is TRBV24-1; 10 nucleotides match TRBD1. Germline CDR1 is KGHDR and CDR2 is SFDVKD. The CDR3 has 16 amino acids. CDR3 sequence reads: CATSDSGTGVTYGYTF. The CDR3 DNA follows: TGTGCCACCAGCGATTCCGGGACAGGGGTTACCTATGGCTACACCTTC.

By share, this clonotype counts as medium-sized. The chain joins TRBV7-9 to TRBJ1-5; D remains ambiguous. Germline CDR1 reads SEHNR; CDR2 reads FQNEAQ (reference sequence). The CDR3 is 12 residues long. Trimming removed 1 base from V and 5 bases from J, with 3 bases in between. This CDR3 is CASSLVDQPQHF. The CDR3 DNA follows: TGTGCCAGCAGCTTAGTAGATCAGCCCCAGCATTTT.

This rearrangement joins TRBV7-8 to TRBJ2-3; TRBD2 agrees at 10 bases. Germline CDR1 and CDR2: SGHVS and FQNEAQ. V shed 8 bases, J shed 4 bases, and the junction held 9 bases outside the gene matches. The CDR3 loop spans 15 amino acids. The CDR3 loop reads CASGSGLAGADTQYF. DNA of the CDR3: TGTGCCAGCGGCTCCGGGCTAGCGGGAGCAGATACGCAGTATTTT.

The chain joins TRBV25-1 to TRBJ2-3; 7 bases fit TRBD1. Germline lookup yields CDR1 MGHDK and CDR2 SYGVNS. Trimming cost V 8 bases and J 5 bases; bases outside gene matches: 10. The CDR3 has 14 residues. The CDR3 reads CASSRQGIGDTQYF. Written as DNA, the CDR3 is TGTGCCAGCTCTCGACAGGGTATTGGAGATACGCAGTATTTT.

This clonotype showed up just a few times. The CDR3 sequence: CASSYSSGANVLTF. In DNA form, the CDR3 reads TGTGCCAGCAGTTACAGCTCTGGGGCCAACGTCCTGACTTTC. The rearrangement links TRBV6-2 or TRBV6-3 to TRBJ2-6; no clear D. Per the germline V gene, CDR1 is MNHEY and CDR2 is SVGEGT. The V end lost 2 bases, the J end lost 0 bases, and 2 bases lay between the germline ends. The CDR3 is made up of 14 amino acids.

The chain combines TRBV27 with TRBJ1-2; no reliable D call. The germline gives CDR1 MNHEY, CDR2 SMNVEV (reference sequence). There are 13 residues in the CDR3. Trimming stripped 0 bases from V and 8 bases from J, with 10 bases between. The CDR3 is CASSLSYTEGYTF. CDR3 nucleotides: TGTGCCAGCAGTTTATCGTACACGGAAGGCTACACCTTC.

The gene calls are TRBV7-9 and TRBJ1-1; D unresolved. CDR1 is SEHNR and CDR2 is FQNEAQ in the germline V gene (reference sequence). This CDR3 has 16 residues. V lost 5 bases to trimming and J lost 1 base, with 17 bases between them. The CDR3 nucleotides are TGTGCCAGCAGCCCCGGGATTATCACCTCGAACACTGAAGCTTTCTTT. It specifies CASSPGIITSNTEAFF.